This is a list of T cell receptor beta chains from one sample in a study of blood T cell repertoires in COVID-19. Sequencing was performed with immunoSEQ multiplex PCR; in TCRdb, only in-frame clones are kept and a portion is missing. The sample has 380,000 or so clones, about 90% seen once; the top ten hold roughly 1.2%. The sample taken for sequencing was peripheral blood. The receptors originated from a man in his forties with acute or convalescent COVID-19. Each CDR3 is given with its conserved first and last residue. A D gene is named only where the DNA matches it firmly. Clone size is shown for a subset of rows, as once, few, many or a class of expanded clone.

TRBD1	TRBJ2-7	NA	TRBV5-1	CASGGTGTYEQYF	TGCGCCAGCGGCGGGACAGGGACCTACGAGCAGTACTTC
TRBD1	TRBJ1-1	NA	TRBV7-2	CASSTTGVSFRTEAFF	TGTGCCAGCAGCACCACAGGGGTTTCTTTTCGGACTGAAGCTTTCTTT
NA	TRBJ2-1	few	TRBV16	CASSQELANNEQFF	TGTGCCAGCAGCCAAGAATTAGCCAACAATGAGCAGTTCTTC
NA	TRBJ1-4	few	TRBV28	CASSYPRGGDEKLFF	TGTGCCAGCAGTTACCCCCGCGGCGGGGATGAAAAACTGTTTTTT
NA	TRBJ2-5	NA	TRBV6-2/TRBV6-3	CASSSVPGEETQYF	TGTGCCAGCAGCTCGGTCCCGGGGGAGGAGACCCAGTACTTC
NA	TRBJ2-5	few	TRBV5-1	CASSSDRETQYF	TGCGCCAGCAGCTCCGACAGGGAGACCCAGTACTTC
NA	TRBJ2-1	NA	TRBV19	CATSDLSSYNEQFF	TGTGCCACCTCGGACTTAAGCTCCTACAATGAGCAGTTCTTC
NA	TRBJ2-7	NA	TRBV5-6	CASSGLGGLSYEQYF	TGTGCCAGCAGCGGCCTTGGCGGGCTCTCCTACGAGCAGTACTTC
TRBD1	TRBJ1-1	NA	TRBV5-1	CASSLRDSNTEAFF	TGCGCCAGCAGCCTCCGGGACAGTAACACTGAAGCTTTCTTT
NA	TRBJ1-5	NA	TRBV2	CASSGFLYGNQPQHF	TGTGCCAGCAGTGGGTTTCTCTATGGCAATCAGCCCCAGCATTTT
TRBD1	TRBJ1-2	once	TRBV9	CASSEGQDYVRGGYTF	TGTGCCAGCAGCGAGGGACAGGACTATGTTCGGGGTGGCTACACCTTC
NA	TRBJ2-7	NA	TRBV29-1	CSVEEGQRREQYF	TGCAGCGTTGAAGAAGGCCAGCGGCGCGAGCAGTACTTC
NA	TRBJ1-5	NA	TRBV15	CATSSVLQGRGQPQHF	TGTGCCACCAGCAGTGTTCTACAGGGAAGGGGTCAGCCCCAGCATTTT
NA	TRBJ1-2	once	TRBV10-2	CASSDGRGDYGYTF	TGCGCCAGCAGTGATGGTAGGGGCGACTATGGCTACACCTTC
NA	TRBJ1-1	once	TRBV7-9	CASSLVPNRNTEAFF	TGTGCCAGCAGCTTAGTCCCTAATAGGAACACTGAAGCTTTCTTT
NA	TRBJ2-7	NA	TRBV27	CASTGSARPYEQYF	TGTGCCAGCACTGGCAGCGCAAGGCCCTACGAGCAGTACTTC
NA	TRBJ1-4	NA	TRBV7-9	CASSVAATNEKLFF	TGTGCCAGCAGTGTGGCGGCTACTAATGAAAAACTGTTTTTT
TRBD2	TRBJ2-7	NA	TRBV30	CAWSVKVAGHYEQYF	TGTGCCTGGAGTGTAAAGGTAGCGGGGCACTACGAGCAGTACTTC
TRBD1	TRBJ2-3	NA	TRBV11-1	CASSLDRGHYPDTQYF	TGTGCCAGCAGCTTGGACAGGGGGCATTATCCAGATACGCAGTATTTT
TRBD2	TRBJ2-7	NA	TRBV28	CASSYKRGGFRLSSYEQYF	TGTGCCAGCAGTTACAAGCGGGGGGGCTTTCGTCTTAGCTCCTACGAGCAGTACTTC
NA	TRBJ2-7	NA	TRBV7-8	CASSRGLVGYEQYF	TGTGCCAGCAGCCGAGGCTTAGTTGGCTACGAGCAGTACTTC
NA	TRBJ1-1	NA	TRBV6-5	CASSYSSGLLSEAFF	TGTGCCAGCAGTTACAGTTCAGGGTTGTTGTCTGAAGCTTTCTTT
NA	TRBJ2-6	NA	TRBV9	CASSVVLAGANVLTF	TGTGCCAGCAGCGTAGTATTAGCTGGGGCCAACGTCCTGACTTTC
TRBD1	TRBJ1-2	NA	TRBV25-1	CASSVGQGTSGYTF	TGTGCCAGCAGTGTGGGACAGGGTACGAGTGGCTACACCTTC
TRBD1	TRBJ1-1	NA	TRBV11-2	CASSPRGYPTGSTEAFF	TGTGCCAGCAGCCCCAGGGGTTACCCGACAGGGAGCACTGAAGCTTTCTTT
NA	TRBJ2-3	NA	TRBV10-3	CAISEPIRTDTQYF	TGTGCCATCAGTGAGCCCATTCGCACAGATACGCAGTATTTT